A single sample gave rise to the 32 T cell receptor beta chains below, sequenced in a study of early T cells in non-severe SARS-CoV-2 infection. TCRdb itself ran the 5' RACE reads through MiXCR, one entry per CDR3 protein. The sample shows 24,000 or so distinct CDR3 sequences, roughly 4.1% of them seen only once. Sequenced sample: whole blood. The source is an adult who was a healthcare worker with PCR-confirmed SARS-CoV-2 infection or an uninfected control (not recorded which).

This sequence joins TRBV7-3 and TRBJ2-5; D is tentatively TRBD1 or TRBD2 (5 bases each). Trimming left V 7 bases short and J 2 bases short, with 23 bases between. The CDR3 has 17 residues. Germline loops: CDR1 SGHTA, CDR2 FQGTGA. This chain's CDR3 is CASTPRRGIFRQETQYF. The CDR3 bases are TGTGCCAGCACGCCTCGTCGGGGCATATTCCGGCAAGAGACCCAGTACTTC.

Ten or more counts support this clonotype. The CDR3 region is CASSPAAGHSLFF. For the CDR3, the DNA is TGTGCCAGCTCACCGGCTGCGGGACACTCACTGTTTTTT. V and J are TRBV18 and TRBJ1-4; D is perhaps TRBD1 (6 bases). CDR1 and CDR2 from the germline V gene are KGHSH and LQKENI. The CDR3 runs to 13 residues. V lost 3 bases and J 13 bases, leaving 15 bases between the germline ends.

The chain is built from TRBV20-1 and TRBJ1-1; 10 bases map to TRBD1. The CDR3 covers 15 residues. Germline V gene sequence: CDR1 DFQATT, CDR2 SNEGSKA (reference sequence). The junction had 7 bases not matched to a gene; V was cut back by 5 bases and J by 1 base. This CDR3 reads CSAPTGGSGNTEAFF. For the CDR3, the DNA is TGCAGTGCTCCGACAGGGGGCTCGGGGAACACTGAAGCTTTCTTT.

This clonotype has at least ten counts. The CDR3 sequence: CASIQSLSGANVLTF. CDR3 coding DNA: TGTGCCAGCATTCAGTCCCTCTCTGGGGCCAACGTCCTGACTTTC. This rearrangement joins TRBV28 to TRBJ2-6, with D hard to call. This CDR3 has 15 amino acids. CDR1 is MDHEN and CDR2 is SYDVKM in the germline V gene. Trimming shortened V by 7 bases and J by 0 bases, and 10 bases separated the two germline ends.

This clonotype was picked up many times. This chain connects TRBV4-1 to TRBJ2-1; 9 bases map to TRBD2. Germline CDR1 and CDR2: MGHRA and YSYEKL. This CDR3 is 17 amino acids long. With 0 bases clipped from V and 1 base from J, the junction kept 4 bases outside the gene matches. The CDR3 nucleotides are TGCGCCAGCAGCCAAGACGAGAGCGGGAGGTCCTACAATGAGCAGTTCTTC. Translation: CASSQDESGRSYNEQFF.

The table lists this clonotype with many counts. The chain's CDR3 is CASSQHYEQYF. The CDR3 DNA reads TGTGCCAGCAGCCAGCACTACGAGCAGTACTTC. The J gene is TRBJ2-7, the V gene TRBV7-2; D call uncertain. The CDR3 runs to 11 residues. The germline V gene has CDR1 SGHTA and CDR2 FQGNSA. Trimming took 5 bases from V and 3 from J, leaving 5 bases between them. The variable domain in full, completed from reference TRBV7-2 and TRBJ2-7, reads GAGVSQSPSNKVTEKGKDVELRCDPISGHTALYWYRQSLGQGLEFLIYFQGNSAPDKSGLPSDRFSAERTGGSVSTLTIQRTQQEDSAVYLCASSQHYEQYFGPGTRLTVT.

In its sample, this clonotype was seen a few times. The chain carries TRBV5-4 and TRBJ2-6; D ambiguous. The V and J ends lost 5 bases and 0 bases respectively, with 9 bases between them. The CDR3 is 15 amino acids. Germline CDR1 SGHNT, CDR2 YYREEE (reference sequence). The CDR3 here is CASSQPLSGANVLTF. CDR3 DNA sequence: TGTGCCAGCAGTCAGCCCCTCTCTGGGGCCAACGTCCTGACTTTC.

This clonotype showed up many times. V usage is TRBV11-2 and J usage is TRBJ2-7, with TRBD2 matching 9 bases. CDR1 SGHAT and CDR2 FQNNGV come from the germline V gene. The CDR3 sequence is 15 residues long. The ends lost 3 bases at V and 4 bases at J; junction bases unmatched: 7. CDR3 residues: CASSFGLAGTYEQYF. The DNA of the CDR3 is TGTGCCAGCAGCTTTGGGCTAGCGGGGACATACGAGCAGTACTTC.

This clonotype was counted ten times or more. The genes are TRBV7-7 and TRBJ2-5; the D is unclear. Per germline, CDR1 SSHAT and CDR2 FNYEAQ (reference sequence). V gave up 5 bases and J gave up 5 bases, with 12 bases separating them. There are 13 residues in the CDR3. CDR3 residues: CASSVTAPETQYF. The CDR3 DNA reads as TGTGCCAGCAGCGTCACCGCACCGGAGACCCAGTACTTC.

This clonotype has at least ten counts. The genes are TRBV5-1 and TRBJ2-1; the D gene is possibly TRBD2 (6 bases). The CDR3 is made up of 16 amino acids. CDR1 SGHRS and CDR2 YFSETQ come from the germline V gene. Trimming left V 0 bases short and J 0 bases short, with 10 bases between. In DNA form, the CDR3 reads TGCGCCAGCAGCTTGGTGGAGGGGCTCTCCTACAATGAGCAGTTCTTC. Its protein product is CASSLVEGLSYNEQFF.

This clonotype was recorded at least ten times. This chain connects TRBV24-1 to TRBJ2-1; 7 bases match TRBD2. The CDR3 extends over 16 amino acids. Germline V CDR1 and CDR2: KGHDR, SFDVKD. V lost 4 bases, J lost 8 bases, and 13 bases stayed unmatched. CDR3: CATSDPAGGRFDEQFF. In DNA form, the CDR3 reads TGTGCCACCAGTGACCCCGCTGGCGGGAGATTCGATGAGCAGTTCTTC.

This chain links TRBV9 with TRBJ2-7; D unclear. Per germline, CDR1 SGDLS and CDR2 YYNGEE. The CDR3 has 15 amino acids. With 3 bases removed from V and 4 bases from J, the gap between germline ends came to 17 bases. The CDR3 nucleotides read TGTGCCAGCAGCGGAGAAACCCGGTCCAGATACGAGCAGTACTTC. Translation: CASSGETRSRYEQYF.

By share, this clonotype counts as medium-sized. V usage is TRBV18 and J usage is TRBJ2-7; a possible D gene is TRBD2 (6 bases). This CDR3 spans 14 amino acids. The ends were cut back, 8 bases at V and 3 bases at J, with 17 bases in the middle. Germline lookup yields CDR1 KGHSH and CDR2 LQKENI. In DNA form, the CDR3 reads TGTGCCAGCCGAAGGGGACTTCAGGACTACGAGCAGTACTTC. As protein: CASRRGLQDYEQYF.

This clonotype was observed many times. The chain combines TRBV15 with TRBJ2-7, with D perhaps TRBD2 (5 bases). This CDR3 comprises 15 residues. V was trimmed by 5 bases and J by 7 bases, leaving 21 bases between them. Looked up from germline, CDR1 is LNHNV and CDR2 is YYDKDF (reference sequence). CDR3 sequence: CATSPGSGKTGEQYF. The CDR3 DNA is TGTGCCACCAGCCCTGGGTCCGGGAAGACCGGGGAGCAGTACTTC.

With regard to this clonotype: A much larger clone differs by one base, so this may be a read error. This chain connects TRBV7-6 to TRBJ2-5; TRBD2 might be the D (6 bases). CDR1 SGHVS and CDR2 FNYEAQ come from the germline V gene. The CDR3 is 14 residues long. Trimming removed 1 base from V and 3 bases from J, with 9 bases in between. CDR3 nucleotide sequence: TGTGCCAGCAGCTTAGGGGGGGAAAAAGAGACCCAGTACTTC. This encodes CASSLGGEKETQYF.

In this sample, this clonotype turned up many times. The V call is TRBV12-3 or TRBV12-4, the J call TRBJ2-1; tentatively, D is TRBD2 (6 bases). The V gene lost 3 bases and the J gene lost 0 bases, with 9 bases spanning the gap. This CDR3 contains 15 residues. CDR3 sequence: CASSFAGRSYNEQFF. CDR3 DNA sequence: TGTGCCAGCAGTTTTGCGGGACGCTCCTACAATGAGCAGTTCTTC.

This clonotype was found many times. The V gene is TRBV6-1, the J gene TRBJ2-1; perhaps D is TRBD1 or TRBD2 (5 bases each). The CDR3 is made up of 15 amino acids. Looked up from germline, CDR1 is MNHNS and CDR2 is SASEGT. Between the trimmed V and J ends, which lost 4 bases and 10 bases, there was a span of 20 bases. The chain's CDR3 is CASSVRDPRRGEQFF. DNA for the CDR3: TGTGCCAGCAGTGTCCGGGACCCCCGAAGGGGAGAGCAGTTCTTC.

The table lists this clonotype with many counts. The CDR3 is CSVDPRTANYGYTF. The CDR3 DNA follows: TGCAGCGTTGACCCTAGGACAGCTAACTATGGCTACACCTTC. This rearrangement joins TRBV29-1 to TRBJ1-2; D might be TRBD1 (6 bases). The CDR3 runs 14 residues. The V gene lost 3 bases and the J gene lost 0 bases, with 11 bases spanning the gap. The V gene's germline CDR1 is SQVTM and CDR2 ANQGSEA.

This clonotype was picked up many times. CDR3 residues: CASSISGLAGGNEQFF. The CDR3 DNA sequence: TGTGCCAGTAGTATATCAGGGCTAGCGGGAGGGAATGAGCAGTTCTTC. This sequence joins TRBV19 and TRBJ2-1, with 12 bases lining up with TRBD2. The V gene end was trimmed by 2 bases and the J gene end by 7 bases; junction bases not matched to a gene: 6. CDR1 and CDR2 (germline): LNHDA, SQIVND (reference sequence). This CDR3 contains 16 residues.

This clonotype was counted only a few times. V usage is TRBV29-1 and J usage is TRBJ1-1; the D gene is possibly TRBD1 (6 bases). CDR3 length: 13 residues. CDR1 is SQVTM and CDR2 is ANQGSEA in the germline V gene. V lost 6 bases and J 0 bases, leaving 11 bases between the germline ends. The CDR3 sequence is CSVHWGLNTEAFF. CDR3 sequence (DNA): TGCAGCGTCCACTGGGGGCTGAACACTGAAGCTTTCTTT.

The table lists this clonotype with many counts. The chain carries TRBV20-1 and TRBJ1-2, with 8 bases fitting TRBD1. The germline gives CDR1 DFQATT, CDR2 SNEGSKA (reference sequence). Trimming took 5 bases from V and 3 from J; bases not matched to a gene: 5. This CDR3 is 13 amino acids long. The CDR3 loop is CSAGTGYHYGYTF. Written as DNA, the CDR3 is TGCAGTGCTGGGACAGGCTATCACTATGGCTACACCTTC.

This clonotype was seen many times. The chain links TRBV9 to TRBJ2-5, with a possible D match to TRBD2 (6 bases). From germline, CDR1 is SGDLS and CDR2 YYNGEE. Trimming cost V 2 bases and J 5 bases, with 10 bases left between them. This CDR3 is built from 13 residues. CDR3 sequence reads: CASSVGGVETQYF. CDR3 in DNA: TGTGCCAGCAGCGTGGGGGGAGTGGAGACCCAGTACTTC.

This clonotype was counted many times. CDR3 sequence (DNA): TGCGCCAGCAGCTTTCTAACCGGCACAGATACGCAGTATTTT. It translates to CASSFLTGTDTQYF. The chain uses TRBV5-1 and TRBJ2-3; D gene uncertain. The CDR3 length is 14 residues. CDR1 and CDR2 (germline): SGHRS, YFSETQ. V was pared by 2 bases and J by 1 base, with 8 bases between. Complete variable domain (other parts from reference TRBV5-1 and TRBJ2-3): KAGVTQTPRYLIKTRGQQVTLSCSPISGHRSVSWYQQTPGQGLQFLFEYFSETQRNKGNFPGRFSGRQFSNSRSEMNVSTLELGDSALYLCASSFLTGTDTQYFGPGTRLTVL.

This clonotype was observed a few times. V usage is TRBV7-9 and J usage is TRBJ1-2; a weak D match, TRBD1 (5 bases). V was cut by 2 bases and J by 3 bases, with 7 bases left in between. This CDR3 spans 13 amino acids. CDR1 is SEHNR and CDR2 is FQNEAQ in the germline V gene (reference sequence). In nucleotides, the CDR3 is TGTGCCAGCAGCTTAAGCAGGGACTATGGCTACACCTTC. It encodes CASSLSRDYGYTF.

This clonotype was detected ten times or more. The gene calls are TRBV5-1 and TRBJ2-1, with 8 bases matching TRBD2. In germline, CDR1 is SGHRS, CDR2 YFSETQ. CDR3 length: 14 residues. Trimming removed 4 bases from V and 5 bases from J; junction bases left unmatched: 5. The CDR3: CASSIAGWDNEQFF. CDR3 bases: TGCGCCAGCAGCATAGCGGGATGGGACAATGAGCAGTTCTTC.

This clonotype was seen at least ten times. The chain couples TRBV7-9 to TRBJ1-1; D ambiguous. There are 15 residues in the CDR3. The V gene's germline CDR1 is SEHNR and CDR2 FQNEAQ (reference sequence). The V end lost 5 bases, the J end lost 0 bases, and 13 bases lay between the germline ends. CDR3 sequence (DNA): TGTGCCAGCAGCACTTTCAGGACCGTGAACACTGAAGCTTTCTTT. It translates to CASSTFRTVNTEAFF.

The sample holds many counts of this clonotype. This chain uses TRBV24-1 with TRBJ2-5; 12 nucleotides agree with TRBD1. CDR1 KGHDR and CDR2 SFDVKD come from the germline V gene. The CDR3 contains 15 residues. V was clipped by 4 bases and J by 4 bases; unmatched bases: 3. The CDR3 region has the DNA TGTGCCACCAGTGAGGGACAGGGGGCTCGAGAGACCCAGTACTTC. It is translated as CATSEGQGARETQYF.

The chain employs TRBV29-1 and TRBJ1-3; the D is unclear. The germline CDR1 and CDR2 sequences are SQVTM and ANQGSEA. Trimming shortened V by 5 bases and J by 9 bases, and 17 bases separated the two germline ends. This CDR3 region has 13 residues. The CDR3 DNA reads TGCAGCGTTTCGGACCGGTTAGGTGGCACCATATATTTT. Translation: CSVSDRLGGTIYF.

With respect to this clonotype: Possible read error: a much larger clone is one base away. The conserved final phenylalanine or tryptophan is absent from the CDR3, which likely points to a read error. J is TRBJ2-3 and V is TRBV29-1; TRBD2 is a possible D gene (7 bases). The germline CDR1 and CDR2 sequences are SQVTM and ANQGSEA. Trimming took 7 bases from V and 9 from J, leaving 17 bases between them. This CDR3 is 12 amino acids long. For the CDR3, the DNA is TGCAGCGATACGAAGGGGGAGGGCACGCAGTATCTT. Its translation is CSDTKGEGTQYL.

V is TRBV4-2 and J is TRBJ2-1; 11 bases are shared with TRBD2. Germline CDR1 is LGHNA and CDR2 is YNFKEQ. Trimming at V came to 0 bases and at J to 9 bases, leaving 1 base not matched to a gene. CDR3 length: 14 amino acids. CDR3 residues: CASSQELAGAEQFF. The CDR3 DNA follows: TGTGCCAGCAGCCAAGAACTAGCGGGAGCTGAGCAGTTCTTC.

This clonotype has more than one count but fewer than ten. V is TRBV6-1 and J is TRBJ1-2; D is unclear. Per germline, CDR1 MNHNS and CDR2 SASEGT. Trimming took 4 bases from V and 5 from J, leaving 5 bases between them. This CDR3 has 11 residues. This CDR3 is CASSVSYGYTF. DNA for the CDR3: TGTGCCAGCAGTGTCAGTTATGGCTACACCTTC.

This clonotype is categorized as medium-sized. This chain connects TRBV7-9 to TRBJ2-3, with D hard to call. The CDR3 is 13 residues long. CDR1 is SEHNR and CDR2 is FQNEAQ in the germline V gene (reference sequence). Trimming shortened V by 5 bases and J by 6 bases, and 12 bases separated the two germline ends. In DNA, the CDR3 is TGTGCCAGCAGCCCCACGACGTCGGATACGCAGTATTTT. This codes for CASSPTTSDTQYF. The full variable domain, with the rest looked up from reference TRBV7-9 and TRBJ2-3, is DTGVSQNPRHKITKRGQNVTFRCDPISEHNRLYWYRQTLGQGPEFLTYFQNEAQLEKSRLLSDRFSAERPKGSFSTLEIQRTEQGDSAMYLCASSPTTSDTQYFGPGTRLTVL.